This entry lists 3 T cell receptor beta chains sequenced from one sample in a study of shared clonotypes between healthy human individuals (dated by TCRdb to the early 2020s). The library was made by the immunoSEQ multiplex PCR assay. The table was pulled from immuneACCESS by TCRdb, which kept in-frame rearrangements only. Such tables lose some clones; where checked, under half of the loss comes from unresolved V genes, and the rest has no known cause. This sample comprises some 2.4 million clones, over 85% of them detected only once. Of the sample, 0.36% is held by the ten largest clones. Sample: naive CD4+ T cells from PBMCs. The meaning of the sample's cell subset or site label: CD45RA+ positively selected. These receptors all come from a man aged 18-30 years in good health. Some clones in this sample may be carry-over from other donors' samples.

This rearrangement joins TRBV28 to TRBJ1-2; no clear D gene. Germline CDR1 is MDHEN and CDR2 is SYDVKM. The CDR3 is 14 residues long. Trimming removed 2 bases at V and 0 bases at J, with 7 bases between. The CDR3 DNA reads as TGTGCCAGCAGTTTAATTGGGCCTAACTATGGCTACACCTTC. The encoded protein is CASSLIGPNYGYTF.

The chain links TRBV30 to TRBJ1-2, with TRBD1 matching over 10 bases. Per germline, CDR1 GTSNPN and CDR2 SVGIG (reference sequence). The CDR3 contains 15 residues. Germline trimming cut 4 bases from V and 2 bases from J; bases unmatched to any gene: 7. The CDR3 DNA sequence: TGTGCCTGGACAAACCGGACAGGGGGAAACTATGGCTACACCTTC. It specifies CAWTNRTGGNYGYTF.

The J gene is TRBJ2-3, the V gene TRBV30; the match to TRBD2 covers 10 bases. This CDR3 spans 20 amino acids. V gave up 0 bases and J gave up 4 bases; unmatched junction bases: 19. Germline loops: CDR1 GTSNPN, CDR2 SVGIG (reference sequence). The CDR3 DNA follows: TGTGCCTGGAGTGTAGGGTTGTATACTAGCGGGGTTAAGAGGGCAGATACGCAGTATTTT. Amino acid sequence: CAWSVGLYTSGVKRADTQYF.